Described below is a single T cell receptor (beta chain) sequence and its context. The entry originates in a study of blood T cell repertoires in COVID-19. The overall study: Both acute and convalescent COVID-19 samples were obtained from the United States, Italy and Spain. In each case, the material was cDNA or gDNA derived from T cells, B-cell-depleted T cells, or PBMCs.

The CDR3 has 14 residues. Germline V lookup: CDR1 SGHAT, CDR2 FQNNGV. Trimming removed 0 bases at V and 6 bases at J, with 11 bases between. Per the original methods: From reference gene primer amplification, estimates of nucleated cell counts were derived. Here immunoSEQ multiplex PCR was the method, and the copy in TCRdb shows in-frame clones only, minus some. V, J and clone size reflect that table, while D and trimming were determined from the DNA. The profile shows fewer than 400,000 clones, about 90% of them singletons. Seattle's cohort entered during active infection and was followed longitudinally.

This clonotype originated in a woman aged 30 to 39 with COVID-19, enrolled during active disease. This sequence joins TRBV11-2 and TRBJ1-1; no reliable D call. The sequenced sample consisted of peripheral blood. The CDR3 coding sequence is TGTGCCAGCAGCTTAGATACCCGGAGCGCTGAAGCTTTCTTT. Protein: CASSLDTRSAEAFF. Variable domain in full (rest from reference TRBV11-2 and TRBJ1-1): EAGVAQSPRYKIIEKRQSVAFWCNPISGHATLYWYQQILGQGPKLLIQFQNNGVVDDSQLPKDRFSAERLKGVDSTLKIQPAKLEDSAVYLCASSLDTRSAEAFFGQGTRLTVV.